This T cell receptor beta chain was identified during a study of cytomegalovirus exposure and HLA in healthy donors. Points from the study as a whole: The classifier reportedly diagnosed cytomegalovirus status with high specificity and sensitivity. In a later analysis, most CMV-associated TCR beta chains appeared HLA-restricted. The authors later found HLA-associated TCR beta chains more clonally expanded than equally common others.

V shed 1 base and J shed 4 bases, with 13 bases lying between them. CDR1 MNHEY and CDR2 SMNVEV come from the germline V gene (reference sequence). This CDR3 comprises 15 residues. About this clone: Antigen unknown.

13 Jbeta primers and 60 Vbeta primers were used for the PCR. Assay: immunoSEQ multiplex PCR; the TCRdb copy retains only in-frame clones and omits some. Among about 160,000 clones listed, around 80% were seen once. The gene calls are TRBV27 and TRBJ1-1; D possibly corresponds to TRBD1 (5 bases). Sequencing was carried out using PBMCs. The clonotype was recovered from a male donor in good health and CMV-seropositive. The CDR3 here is CASSLWYPQGTEAFF. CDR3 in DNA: TGTGCCAGCAGTTTATGGTACCCCCAGGGCACTGAAGCTTTCTTT.